One sample yielded the 23 T cell receptor beta chains listed below, sequenced in a study of blood T cell repertoires in COVID-19. TCRdb's table, derived via immunoSEQ multiplex PCR, lists solely in-frame clones and lacks some. The sample includes 120,000 or so clones, 81% of them seen just once. What was sequenced was peripheral blood. These receptors originate from a man in his thirties or forties with COVID-19, enrolled during active disease.

This chain connects TRBV7-2 to TRBJ2-7; possible D gene TRBD2, 6 bases. Germline V gene data show CDR1 as SGHTA and CDR2 as FQGNSA. V was cut by 0 bases and J by 3 bases, with 12 bases left in between. This CDR3 spans 15 amino acids. CDR3 sequence reads: CASSLAGGVIYEQYF. The CDR3 coding sequence is TGTGCCAGCAGCTTAGCGGGAGGCGTTATCTACGAGCAGTACTTC.

The DNA for the CDR3 is TGTGCCAGCAGCTCCGGGACAGGCCCCTTTACCTTC. Its protein product is CASSSGTGPFTF. The rearrangement links TRBV7-8 to TRBJ1-2; 8 bases match TRBD1. CDR1 is SGHVS and CDR2 is FQNEAQ in the germline V gene. The CDR3 is made up of 12 amino acids. V trimming: 4 bases; J trimming: 14 bases; junction bases outside the gene matches: 9.

Many counts were recorded for this clone. The chain couples TRBV20-1 to TRBJ2-3; TRBD1 might be the D (5 bases). The V end lost 3 bases, the J end lost 0 bases, and 10 bases lay between the germline ends. Germline V gene lookup returns CDR1 DFQATT and CDR2 SNEGSKA (reference sequence). The CDR3 contains 14 residues. CDR3 amino acids: CSASWQGSTDTQYF. The CDR3 DNA sequence: TGCAGTGCTAGTTGGCAGGGTAGCACAGATACGCAGTATTTT.

This sequence joins TRBV6-2 or TRBV6-3 and TRBJ1-2; 7 bases line up with TRBD1. V shed 5 bases, J shed 5 bases, and the junction held 2 bases outside the gene matches. The CDR3 loop spans 12 amino acids. The germline gives CDR1 MNHEY, CDR2 SVGEGT. Written as DNA, the CDR3 is TGTGCCAGCAGTGAGGACAGGTATGGCTACACCTTC. The encoded protein is CASSEDRYGYTF.

V and J are TRBV10-1 and TRBJ2-2, with a tentative D call TRBD1 (5 bases). CDR3 length equals 15 residues. The V gene's germline CDR1 is WNHNN and CDR2 SYGVQD (reference sequence). V dropped 4 bases and J dropped 0 bases, with 9 bases sitting between them. CDR3 sequence: CASSADSANTGELFF. In nucleotides, the CDR3 is TGCGCCAGCAGTGCCGACAGCGCGAACACCGGGGAGCTGTTTTTT.

A word on this clone: The junction departs from germline at one end; a sequencing error may be responsible. V and J are TRBV2 and TRBJ1-2, with 7 nucleotides matching TRBD1. This CDR3 is built from 12 residues. The germline V gene has CDR1 SNHLY and CDR2 FYNNEI. The CDR3 region has the DNA TGTGCCAGCATCACAGGACAGGCCCTCGTCCCCTTC. Protein: CASITGQALVPF.

The chain links TRBV5-1 to TRBJ2-7; TRBD2 matches 8 bases. This CDR3 region has 18 residues. The V gene end was trimmed by 0 bases and the J gene end by 3 bases; junction bases not matched to a gene: 14. CDR1 and CDR2 from the germline V gene are SGHRS and YFSETQ. The CDR3 nucleotides read TGCGCCAGCAGCTTGGGTCTATGGCGGGAGGATCTAAGCTACGAGCAGTACTTC. It encodes CASSLGLWREDLSYEQYF.

This clone ranks as medium-sized. This chain links TRBV27 with TRBJ1-5; tentative D call: TRBD1 (6 bases). Germline V gene sequence: CDR1 MNHEY, CDR2 SMNVEV (reference sequence). V was pared by 5 bases and J by 6 bases, with 11 bases between. The CDR3 consists of 13 residues. The chain's CDR3 is CASSVQGGQPQHF. CDR3 DNA sequence: TGTGCCAGCAGTGTACAGGGCGGTCAGCCCCAGCATTTT.

V is TRBV6-6 and J is TRBJ1-4; D possibly corresponds to TRBD1 (5 bases). V lost 2 bases and J 8 bases, leaving 9 bases between the germline ends. CDR3 length equals 13 residues. In germline, CDR1 is MNHNY, CDR2 SVGAGI (reference sequence). CDR3 amino acids: CASSYQGSEKLFF. As DNA, the CDR3 is TGTGCCAGCAGTTACCAGGGAAGCGAAAAACTGTTTTTT.

The chain links TRBV11-2 to TRBJ1-2, with D maybe TRBD1 (6 bases). V lost 5 bases, J lost 6 bases, and 22 bases lay in between. The V gene's germline CDR1 is SGHAT and CDR2 FQNNGV. The CDR3 is 16 residues long. CDR3 DNA sequence: TGTGCCAGCAGCCACCTCCGTCAACAGGGACGGGATGGCTACACCTTC. Residues: CASSHLRQQGRDGYTF.

This clone appeared a single time. This chain uses TRBV29-1 with TRBJ2-5; TRBD1 is a possible D gene (5 bases). CDR3 length equals 17 residues. Germline values: CDR1 SQVTM, CDR2 ANQGSEA. With 1 base removed from V and 0 bases from J, the gap between germline ends came to 18 bases. The CDR3 reads CSVEVGGQTSYQETQYF. As DNA, the CDR3 is TGCAGCGTTGAAGTTGGTGGACAAACATCGTACCAAGAGACCCAGTACTTC. Filled out from reference TRBV29-1 and TRBJ2-5, the complete variable domain reads SAVISQKPSRDICQRGTSLTIQCQVDSQVTMMFWYRQQPGQSLTLIATANQGSEATYESGFVIDKFPISRPNLTFSTLTVSNMSPEDSSIYLCSVEVGGQTSYQETQYFGPGTRLLVL.

The V and J genes are TRBV11-3 and TRBJ1-6, with a possible D match to TRBD1 (6 bases). CDR1 and CDR2 from the germline V gene are SGHNT and YENEEA. The CDR3 extends over 15 amino acids. V was pared by 4 bases and J by 4 bases, with 11 bases between. The CDR3 sequence is CASSSRTAYNSPLHF. DNA of the CDR3: TGTGCCAGCAGCTCTCGGACAGCGTATAATTCACCCCTCCACTTT.

J is TRBJ1-1 and V is TRBV11-3; 7 bases are shared with TRBD1. The CDR3 contains 14 residues. Germline V lookup: CDR1 SGHNT, CDR2 YENEEA. V gave up 7 bases and J gave up 6 bases; unmatched junction bases: 11. The CDR3 DNA is TGTGCCAGCAACTCCATCGACAGGGCCTCTGAAGCTTTCTTT. Translating it yields CASNSIDRASEAFF.

This clone was seen a few times. The rearrangement links TRBV19 to TRBJ2-1; 11 nucleotides match TRBD2. Germline V CDR1 and CDR2: LNHDA, SQIVND (reference sequence). The CDR3 consists of 15 residues. Trimming removed 3 bases from V and 10 bases from J; junction bases left unmatched: 8. In nucleotides, the CDR3 is TGTGCCAGTAGTATGGGTAGCGGGAGGGCCGGGGAGCAGTTCTTC. Residues: CASSMGSGRAGEQFF.

The chain links TRBV2 to TRBJ1-6; perhaps TRBD1 as D (5 bases). The germline gives CDR1 SNHLY, CDR2 FYNNEI. V dropped 4 bases and J dropped 0 bases, with 16 bases sitting between them. CDR3 length: 18 residues. The CDR3 sequence: CASSGQRESVSYNSPLHF. The CDR3 DNA follows: TGTGCCAGCAGTGGACAGAGAGAATCCGTCTCCTATAATTCACCCCTCCACTTT.

V usage is TRBV28 and J usage is TRBJ2-2, with TRBD2 matching over 8 bases. The length of the CDR3 is 17 residues. V gave up 8 bases and J gave up 5 bases; unmatched junction bases: 16. CDR1 is MDHEN, CDR2 SYDVKM, per germline. The CDR3: CASASLPGTSGTGELFF. The CDR3 DNA sequence: TGTGCCAGCGCATCATTACCAGGGACTAGTGGTACCGGGGAGCTGTTTTTT.

The chain couples TRBV6-5 to TRBJ2-7; possible D gene TRBD1, 5 bases. CDR1 is MNHEY and CDR2 is SVGAGI in the germline V gene. This CDR3 contains 15 residues. Trimming removed 8 bases from V and 7 bases from J, with 24 bases in between. The CDR3 nucleotides read TGTGCCAGCTCTACTCAGGGCCACGGCGTGGGGGAGCAGTACTTC. Protein sequence: CASSTQGHGVGEQYF.

The V gene is TRBV5-1, the J gene TRBJ2-1; 10 bases match TRBD2. The CDR3 consists of 16 residues. V trimming: 4 bases; J trimming: 5 bases; junction bases outside the gene matches: 9. Germline V CDR1 and CDR2: SGHRS, YFSETQ. The CDR3 loop reads CASSPRTSGTNNEQFF. The CDR3 bases are TGCGCCAGCAGCCCCCGGACTAGCGGTACCAACAATGAGCAGTTCTTC.

The chain recombines TRBV5-1 with TRBJ2-3; 14 bases are shared with TRBD2. Per the germline V gene, CDR1 is SGHRS and CDR2 is YFSETQ. The V and J ends lost 5 bases and 7 bases, in that order; junction bases with no gene match: 6. This CDR3 region has 15 residues. CDR3 in DNA: TGCGCCAGCAGTCCCGGGACTAGCGGGAGAAATACGCAGTATTTT. It is translated as CASSPGTSGRNTQYF.

This chain connects TRBV6-5 to TRBJ1-2, with D tentatively TRBD1 (6 bases). Germline V gives CDR1 MNHEY, CDR2 SVGAGI. Trimming stripped 6 bases from V and 4 bases from J, with 12 bases between. The CDR3 is made up of 13 amino acids. The CDR3 DNA sequence: TGTGCCAGCAGATCACAGGGATCCTATGGCTACACCTTC. It encodes CASRSQGSYGYTF.

The chain recombines TRBV2 with TRBJ1-5, with D tentatively TRBD1 (5 bases). Germline CDR1 reads SNHLY; CDR2 reads FYNNEI. The ends were cut back, 0 bases at V and 8 bases at J, with 17 bases in the middle. The CDR3 has 16 amino acids. CDR3 nucleotide sequence: TGTGCCAGCAGTGAAGCGGTCTACCCCGGCAGGGAGCCCCAGCATTTT. It codes for CASSEAVYPGREPQHF. Together with reference TRBV2 and TRBJ1-5, the CDR3 gives the full variable domain: EPEVTQTPSHQVTQMGQEVILRCVPISNHLYFYWYRQILGQKVEFLVSFYNNEISEKSEIFDDQFSVERPDGSNFTLKIRSTKLEDSAMYFCASSEAVYPGREPQHFGDGTRLSIL.

The V and J genes are TRBV4-2 and TRBJ1-2; D gene uncertain. Germline CDR1 LGHNA, CDR2 YNFKEQ. CDR3 length: 16 amino acids. Trimming removed 4 bases at V and 0 bases at J, with 15 bases between. The DNA of the CDR3 is TGTGCCAGCAGCCGGGGAGGGCGGGAGGCTAACTATGGCTACACCTTC. Protein product: CASSRGGREANYGYTF.

The V and J genes are TRBV5-1 and TRBJ1-1; TRBD1 matches at 7 bases. This CDR3 spans 13 amino acids. The V segment lost 4 bases and the J segment 6 bases; nucleotides outside the gene matches: 6. Germline V gene data show CDR1 as SGHRS and CDR2 as YFSETQ. The DNA for the CDR3 is TGCGCCAGCAGCGGGGGACAGTCCCCTGAAGCTTTCTTT. Translation: CASSGGQSPEAFF.